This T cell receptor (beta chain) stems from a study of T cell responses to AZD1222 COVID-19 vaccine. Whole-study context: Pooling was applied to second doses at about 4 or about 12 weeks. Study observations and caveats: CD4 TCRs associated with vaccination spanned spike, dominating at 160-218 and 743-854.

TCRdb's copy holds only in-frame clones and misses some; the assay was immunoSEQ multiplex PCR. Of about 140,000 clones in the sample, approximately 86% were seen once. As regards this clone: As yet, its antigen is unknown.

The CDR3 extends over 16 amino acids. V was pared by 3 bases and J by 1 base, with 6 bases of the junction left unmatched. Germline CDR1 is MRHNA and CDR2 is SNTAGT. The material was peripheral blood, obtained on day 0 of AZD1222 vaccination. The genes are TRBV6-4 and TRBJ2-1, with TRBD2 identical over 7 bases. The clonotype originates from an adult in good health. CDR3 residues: CASSESSGVSYNEQFF. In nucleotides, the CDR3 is TGTGCCAGCAGTGAATCAAGCGGGGTATCCTACAATGAGCAGTTCTTC.